A single TCR beta chain is shown here with its context. The sample belongs to a study of early stage breast cancer tumors. The CDR3 spans 12 residues. V was shortened by 2 bases and J by 7 bases, with 7 bases between the two germline ends. CDR1 and CDR2 from the germline V gene are SGHDT and YYEEEE. Using immunoSEQ multiplex PCR, the repertoire was profiled, and TCRdb retains in-frame clones only, with some absent. The data contain about 31,000 clones, roughly four fifths of them singletons. The sequencing input was blood. The chain carries TRBV5-6 and TRBJ1-5; no reliable D call. The source of this sequence is a person in their forties with breast cancer. Here the CDR3 reads CASSLGRQPQHF. The CDR3 DNA reads TGTGCCAGCAGCTTAGGACGACAGCCCCAGCATTTT.